This TCR beta chain was identified in a study of response to subunit inactivated influenza vaccine. The table lists this clonotype with many counts. TCRdb itself ran the RT-PCR reads through MiXCR, one entry per CDR3 protein. The table has about 520,000 distinct CDR3 sequences, approximately 7.3% seen once. This sequence was found in a man aged 50-75 years who received an inactivated influenza vaccine. The specimen comprised PBMCs from blood, sampled less than 25 months after vaccination.

This CDR3 reads CATSDFRQGSYNEQFF. CDR3 sequence (DNA): TGTGCCACCAGTGATTTTAGGCAGGGCTCCTACAATGAGCAGTTCTTC. The chain uses TRBV24-1 and TRBJ2-1, with D perhaps TRBD1 (5 bases). Germline V gives CDR1 KGHDR, CDR2 SFDVKD. Trimming removed 1 base at V and 0 bases at J, with 9 bases between. The CDR3 contains 16 residues.